This paragraph reports one TCR beta chain. V lost 4 bases and J 8 bases, leaving 15 bases between the germline ends. CDR3 size: 13 residues. In germline, CDR1 is SGDLS, CDR2 YYNGEE. This entry comes from a study of T cell repertoires in cytomegalovirus infection. Study-level information: Public TCR beta signature analysis indicated the presence of both CMV infection and matching HLA type.

TCRdb re-called the reads with MiXCR, one entry per CDR3 protein. The table includes more than 650,000 distinct CDR3 sequences, 35% detected once. The sequence was obtained from a human donor in good health (CMV status not recorded). Some clones in this sample may be carry-over from other donors' samples. Sequences were obtained from PBMCs. The chain carries TRBV9 and TRBJ1-2; no firm D call. The CDR3 spells CASSFEGYVGYTF. CDR3 nucleotide sequence: TGTGCCAGCAGCTTTGAAGGGTATGTGGGCTACACCTTC.